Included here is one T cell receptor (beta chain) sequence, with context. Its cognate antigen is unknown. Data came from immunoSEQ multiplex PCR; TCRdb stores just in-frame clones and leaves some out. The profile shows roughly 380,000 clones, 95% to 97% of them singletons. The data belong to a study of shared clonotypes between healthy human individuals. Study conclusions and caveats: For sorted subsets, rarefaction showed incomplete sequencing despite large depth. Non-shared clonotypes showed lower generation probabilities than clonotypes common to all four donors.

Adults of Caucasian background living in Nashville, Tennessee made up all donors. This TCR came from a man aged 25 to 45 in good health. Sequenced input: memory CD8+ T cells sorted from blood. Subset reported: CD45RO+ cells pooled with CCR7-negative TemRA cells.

As DNA, the CDR3 is TGTGCCAGCAGCGAGTACTCCTTGAACACTGAAGCTTTCTTT. Protein sequence: CASSEYSLNTEAFF. V and J are TRBV13 and TRBJ1-1; unclear D gene. This CDR3 spans 14 amino acids. Germline lookup yields CDR1 PRHDT and CDR2 FYEKMQ (reference sequence). Deletions cut 5 bases from V and 0 bases from J, with 10 bases between.